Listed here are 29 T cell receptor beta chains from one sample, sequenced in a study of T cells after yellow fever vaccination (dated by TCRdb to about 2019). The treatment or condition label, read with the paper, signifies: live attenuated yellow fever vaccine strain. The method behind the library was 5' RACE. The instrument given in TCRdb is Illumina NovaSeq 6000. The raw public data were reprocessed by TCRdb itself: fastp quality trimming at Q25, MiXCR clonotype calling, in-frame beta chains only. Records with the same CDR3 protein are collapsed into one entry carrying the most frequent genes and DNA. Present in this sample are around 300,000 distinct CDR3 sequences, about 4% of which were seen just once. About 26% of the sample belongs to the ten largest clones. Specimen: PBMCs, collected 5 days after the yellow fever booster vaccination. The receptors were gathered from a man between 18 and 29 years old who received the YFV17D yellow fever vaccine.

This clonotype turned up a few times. DNA of the CDR3: TGTGCCAGCAGCTCCGGGACAGGGATTAGCAATGAGCAGTTCTTC. It is translated as CASSSGTGISNEQFF. The chain links TRBV7-3 to TRBJ2-1, with 9 positions matching TRBD1. Germline CDR1 and CDR2: SGHTA and FQGTGA. V was pared by 4 bases and J by 6 bases, with 7 bases of the junction left unmatched. The length of the CDR3 is 15 residues.

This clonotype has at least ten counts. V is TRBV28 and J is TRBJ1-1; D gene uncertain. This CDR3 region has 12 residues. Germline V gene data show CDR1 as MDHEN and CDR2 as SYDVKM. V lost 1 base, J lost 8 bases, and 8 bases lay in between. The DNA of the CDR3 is TGTGCCAGCAGTTTATCGGCAGACGAAGCTTTCTTT. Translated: CASSLSADEAFF. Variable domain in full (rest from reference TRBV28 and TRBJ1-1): DVKVTQSSRYLVKRTGEKVFLECVQDMDHENMFWYRQDPGLGLRLIYFSYDVKMKEKGDIPEGYSVSREKKERFSLILESASTNQTSMYLCASSLSADEAFFGQGTRLTVV.

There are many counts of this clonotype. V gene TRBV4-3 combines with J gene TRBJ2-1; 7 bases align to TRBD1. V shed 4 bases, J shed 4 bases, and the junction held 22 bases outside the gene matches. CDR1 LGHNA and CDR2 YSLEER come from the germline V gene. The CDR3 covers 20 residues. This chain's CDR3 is CASSRKLSSGTATRYNEQFF. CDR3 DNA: TGCGCCAGCAGCCGCAAACTCAGTTCCGGGACAGCGACCAGATACAATGAGCAGTTCTTC.

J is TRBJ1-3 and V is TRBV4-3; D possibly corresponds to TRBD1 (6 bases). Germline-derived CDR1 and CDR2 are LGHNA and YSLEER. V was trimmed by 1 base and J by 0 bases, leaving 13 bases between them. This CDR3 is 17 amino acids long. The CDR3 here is CASSQGAWGLSGNTIYF. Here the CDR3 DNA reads TGCGCCAGCAGCCAAGGCGCGTGGGGGCTCTCTGGAAACACCATATATTTT.

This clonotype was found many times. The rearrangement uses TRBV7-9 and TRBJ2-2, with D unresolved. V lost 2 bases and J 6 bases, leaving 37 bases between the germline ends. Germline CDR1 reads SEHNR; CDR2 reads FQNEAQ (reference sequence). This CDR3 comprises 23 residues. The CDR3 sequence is CASSLPPLTPVPPEHRVPGELFF. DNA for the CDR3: TGTGCCAGCAGCTTACCACCCCTTACACCCGTACCGCCTGAACACCGGGTCCCCGGGGAGCTGTTTTTT.

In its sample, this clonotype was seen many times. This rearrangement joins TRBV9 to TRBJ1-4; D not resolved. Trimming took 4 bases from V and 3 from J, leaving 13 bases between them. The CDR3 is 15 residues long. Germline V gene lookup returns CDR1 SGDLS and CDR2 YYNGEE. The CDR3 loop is CASSPPLGANEKLFF. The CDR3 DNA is TGTGCCAGCAGCCCTCCCCTGGGAGCTAATGAAAAACTGTTTTTT.

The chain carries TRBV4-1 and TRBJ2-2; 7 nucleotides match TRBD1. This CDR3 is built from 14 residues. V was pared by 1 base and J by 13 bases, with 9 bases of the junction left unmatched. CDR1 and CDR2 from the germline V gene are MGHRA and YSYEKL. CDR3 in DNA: TGCGCCAGCAGCCAAGCTGACAGGGATCGGTGGCTGTTTTTT. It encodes CASSQADRDRWLFF.

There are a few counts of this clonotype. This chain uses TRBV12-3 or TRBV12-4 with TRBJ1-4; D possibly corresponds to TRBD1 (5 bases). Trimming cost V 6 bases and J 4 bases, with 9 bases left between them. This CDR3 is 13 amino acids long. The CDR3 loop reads CASRDSNNEKLFF. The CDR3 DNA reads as TGTGCCAGCAGAGACAGCAATAATGAAAAACTGTTTTTT.

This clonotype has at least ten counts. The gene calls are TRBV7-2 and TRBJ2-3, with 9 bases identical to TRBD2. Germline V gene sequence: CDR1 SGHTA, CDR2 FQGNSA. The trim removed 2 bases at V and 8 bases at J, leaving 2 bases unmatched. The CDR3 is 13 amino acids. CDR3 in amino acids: CASSLSSGITQYF. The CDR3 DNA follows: TGTGCCAGCAGCTTATCTAGCGGGATTACGCAGTATTTT.

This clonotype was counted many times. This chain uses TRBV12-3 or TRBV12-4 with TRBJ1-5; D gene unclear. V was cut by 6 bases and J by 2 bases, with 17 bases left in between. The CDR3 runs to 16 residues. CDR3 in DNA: TGTGCCAGCAGCCGATCCACATCGGCGGGCAATCAGCCCCAGCATTTT. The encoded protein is CASSRSTSAGNQPQHF.

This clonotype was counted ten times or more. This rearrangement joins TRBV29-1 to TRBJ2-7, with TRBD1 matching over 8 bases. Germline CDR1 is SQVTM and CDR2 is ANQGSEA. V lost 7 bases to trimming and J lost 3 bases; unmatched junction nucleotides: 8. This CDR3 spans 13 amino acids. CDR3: CSAGGDRRYEQYF. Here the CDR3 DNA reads TGCAGCGCTGGCGGGGACAGGCGCTACGAGCAGTACTTC.

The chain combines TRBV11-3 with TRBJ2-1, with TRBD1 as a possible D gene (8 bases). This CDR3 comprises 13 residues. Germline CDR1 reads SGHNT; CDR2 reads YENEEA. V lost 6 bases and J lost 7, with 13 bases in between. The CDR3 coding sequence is TGTGCCAGCAGGGACAGGGAGGGGAATGAGCAGTTCTTC. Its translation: CASRDREGNEQFF.

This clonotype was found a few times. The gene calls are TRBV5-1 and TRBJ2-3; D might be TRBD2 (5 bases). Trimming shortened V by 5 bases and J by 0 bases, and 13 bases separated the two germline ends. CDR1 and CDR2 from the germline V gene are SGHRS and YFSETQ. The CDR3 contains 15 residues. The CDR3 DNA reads TGCGCCAGCAGTCGGGGTCAGCCTAGCACAGATACGCAGTATTTT. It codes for CASSRGQPSTDTQYF.

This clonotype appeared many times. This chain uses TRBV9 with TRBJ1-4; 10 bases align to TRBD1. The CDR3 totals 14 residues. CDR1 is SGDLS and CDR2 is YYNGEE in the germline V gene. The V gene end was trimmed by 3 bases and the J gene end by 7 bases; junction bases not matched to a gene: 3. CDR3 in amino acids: CASSGQGAGEKLFF. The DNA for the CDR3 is TGTGCCAGCAGCGGACAGGGGGCCGGTGAAAAACTGTTTTTT.

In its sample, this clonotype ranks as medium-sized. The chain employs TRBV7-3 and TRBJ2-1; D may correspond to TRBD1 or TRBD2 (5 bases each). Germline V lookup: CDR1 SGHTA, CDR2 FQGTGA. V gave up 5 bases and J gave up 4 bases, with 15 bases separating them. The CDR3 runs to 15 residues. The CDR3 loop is CASSRGASGYNEQFF. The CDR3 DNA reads TGTGCCAGCAGCCGAGGGGCCTCCGGGTACAATGAGCAGTTCTTC.

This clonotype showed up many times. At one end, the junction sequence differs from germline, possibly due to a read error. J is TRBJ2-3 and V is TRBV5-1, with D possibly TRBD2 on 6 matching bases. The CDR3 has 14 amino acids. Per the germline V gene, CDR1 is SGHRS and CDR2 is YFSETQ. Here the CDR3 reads CASSLGGNTDTQYF. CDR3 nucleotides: TGTGCCAGCAGCTTAGGCGGGAACACAGATACGCAGTATTTT.

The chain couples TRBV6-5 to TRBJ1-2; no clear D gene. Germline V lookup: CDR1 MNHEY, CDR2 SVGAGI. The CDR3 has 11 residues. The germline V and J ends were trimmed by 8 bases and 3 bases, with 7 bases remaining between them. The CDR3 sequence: CASGNHYGYTF. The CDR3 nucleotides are TGTGCCAGCGGGAACCACTATGGCTACACCTTC.

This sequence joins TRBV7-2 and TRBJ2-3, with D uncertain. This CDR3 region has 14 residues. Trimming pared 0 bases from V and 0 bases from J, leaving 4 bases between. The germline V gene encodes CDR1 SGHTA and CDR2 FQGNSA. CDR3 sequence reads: CASSLARSTDTQYF. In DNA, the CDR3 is TGTGCCAGCAGCTTAGCGCGCAGCACAGATACGCAGTATTTT.

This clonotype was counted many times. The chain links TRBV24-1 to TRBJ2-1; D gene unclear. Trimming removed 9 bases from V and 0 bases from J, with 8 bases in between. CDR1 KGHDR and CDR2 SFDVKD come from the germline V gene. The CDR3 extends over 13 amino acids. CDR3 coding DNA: TGTGCCACCGTCGGTGACTCCTACAATGAGCAGTTCTTC. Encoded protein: CATVGDSYNEQFF.

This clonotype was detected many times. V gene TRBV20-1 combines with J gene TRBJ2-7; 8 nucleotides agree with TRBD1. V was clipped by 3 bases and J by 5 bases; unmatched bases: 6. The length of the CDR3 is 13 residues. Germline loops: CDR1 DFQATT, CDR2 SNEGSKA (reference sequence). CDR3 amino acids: CSASFQGANEQYF. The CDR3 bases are TGCAGTGCTAGTTTCCAGGGGGCCAACGAGCAGTACTTC.

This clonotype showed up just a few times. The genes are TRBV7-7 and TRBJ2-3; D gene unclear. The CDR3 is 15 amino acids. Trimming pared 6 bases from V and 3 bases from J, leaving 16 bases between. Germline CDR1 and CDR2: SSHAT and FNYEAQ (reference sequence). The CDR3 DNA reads TGTGCCAGCAGTCCCCGGATTACCCCAACAGATACGCAGTATTTT. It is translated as CASSPRITPTDTQYF.

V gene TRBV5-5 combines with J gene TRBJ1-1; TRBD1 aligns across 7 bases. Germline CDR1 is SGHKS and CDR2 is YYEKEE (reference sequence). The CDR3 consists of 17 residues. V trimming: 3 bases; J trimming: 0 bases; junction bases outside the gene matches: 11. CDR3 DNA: TGTGCCAGCAGCTCGCGGGACAGACGAGTACTGAACACTGAAGCTTTCTTT. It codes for CASSSRDRRVLNTEAFF.

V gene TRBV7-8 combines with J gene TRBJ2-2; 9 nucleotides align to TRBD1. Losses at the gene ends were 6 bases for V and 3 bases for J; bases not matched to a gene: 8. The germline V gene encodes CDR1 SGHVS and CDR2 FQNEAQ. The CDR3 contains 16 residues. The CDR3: CASRRHRGRDTGELFF. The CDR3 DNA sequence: TGTGCCAGCAGGCGCCACAGGGGGCGGGACACCGGGGAGCTGTTTTTT.

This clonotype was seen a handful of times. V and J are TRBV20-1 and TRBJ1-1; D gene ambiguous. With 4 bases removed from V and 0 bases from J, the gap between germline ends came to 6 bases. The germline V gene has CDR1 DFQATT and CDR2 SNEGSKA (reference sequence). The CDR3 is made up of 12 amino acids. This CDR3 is CSAKTVNTEAFF. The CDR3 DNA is TGCAGTGCTAAGACGGTGAACACTGAAGCTTTCTTT.

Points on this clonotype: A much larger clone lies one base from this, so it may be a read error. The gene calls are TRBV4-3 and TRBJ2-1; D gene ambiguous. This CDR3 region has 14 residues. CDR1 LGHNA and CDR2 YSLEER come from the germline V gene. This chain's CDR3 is CASSQVARFGELFF. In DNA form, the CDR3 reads TGCGCCAGCAGCCAAGTAGCCCGTTTCGGTGAGCTGTTCTTC.

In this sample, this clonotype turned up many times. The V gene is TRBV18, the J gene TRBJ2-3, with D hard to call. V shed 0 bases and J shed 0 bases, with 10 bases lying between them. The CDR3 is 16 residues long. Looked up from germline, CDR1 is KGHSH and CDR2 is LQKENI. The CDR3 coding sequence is TGTGCCAGCTCACCACCTAGGATTTTTAGCACAGATACGCAGTATTTT. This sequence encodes CASSPPRIFSTDTQYF.

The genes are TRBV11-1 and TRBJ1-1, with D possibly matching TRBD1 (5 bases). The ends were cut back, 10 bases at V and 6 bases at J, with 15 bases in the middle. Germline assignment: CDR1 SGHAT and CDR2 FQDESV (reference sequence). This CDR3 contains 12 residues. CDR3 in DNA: TGTGCCATCCAGGGAGGAACGGCTGAAGCTTTCTTT. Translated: CAIQGGTAEAFF.

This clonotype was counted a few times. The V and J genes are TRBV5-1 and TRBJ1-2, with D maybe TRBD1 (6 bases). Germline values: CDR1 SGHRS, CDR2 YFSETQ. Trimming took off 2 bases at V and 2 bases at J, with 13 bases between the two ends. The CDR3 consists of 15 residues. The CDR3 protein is CASSFQPGGNYGYTF. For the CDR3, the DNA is TGCGCCAGCAGCTTCCAGCCCGGGGGCAACTATGGCTACACCTTC. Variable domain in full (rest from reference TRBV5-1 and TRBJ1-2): KAGVTQTPRYLIKTRGQQVTLSCSPISGHRSVSWYQQTPGQGLQFLFEYFSETQRNKGNFPGRFSGRQFSNSRSEMNVSTLELGDSALYLCASSFQPGGNYGYTFGSGTRLTVV.

The CDR3 here is CASMETSGGADTQYF. Written as DNA, the CDR3 is TGTGCCAGCATGGAGACTAGCGGGGGCGCAGATACGCAGTATTTT. This chain links TRBV2 with TRBJ2-3; 12 nucleotides align to TRBD2. The V gene's germline CDR1 is SNHLY and CDR2 FYNNEI. The CDR3 covers 15 residues. Trimming cost V 7 bases and J 4 bases; bases outside gene matches: 6.